The sequence of this T cell receptor beta chain was determined in a study of regulatory T cells in long-lasting Graves disease. There are many counts of this clonotype. Time point described: newly diagnosed GD, antithyroid drugs for less than 3 months. Generation of the TCR library employed RNA extracted from PBMCs. Under American Thyroid Association guidelines, Graves' disease was diagnosed. Arm-PCR of CDR3 regions with iRepertoire HTBI primers generated TCR beta libraries. Each CDR3 protein gets one entry after TCRdb re-called the multiplex PCR reads with MiXCR. The sample records about 440,000 distinct CDR3 sequences, roughly 15% being singletons. The germline V and J ends were trimmed by 1 base and 7 bases, with 6 bases remaining between them. The CDR3 has 12 residues. Germline loops: CDR1 SGHAT, CDR2 FQNNGV. Another study also made use of these data, one on T cells in Graves' hyperthyroidism and ophthalmopathy.

This specimen was peripheral blood mononuclear cells (PBMCs), taken at new diagnosis, from a patient treated with antithyroid drugs. The TCR comes from a woman aged 18-30 years with Graves disease. The gene calls are TRBV11-2 and TRBJ2-3, with D unresolved. The CDR3: CASSLGVNTQYF. CDR3 coding DNA: TGTGCCAGCAGCTTAGGTGTAAATACGCAGTATTTT.